This is a list of T cell receptor beta chains from one sample in a study of OX40 agonist ivuxolimab in advanced cancers. The protocol was immunoSEQ multiplex PCR, while the TCRdb copy is restricted to in-frame clones and leaves out a portion. The top ten clones hold approximately 4% of a sample with over 60,000 clones, roughly 85% of them seen once. Specimen: CD4+ or CD8+ T cells sorted from blood, collected in a trial of the OX40 agonist ivuxolimab. These receptor sequences come from an adult with an advanced solid tumor such as melanoma, head and neck, liver or kidney cancer. Each CDR3 is given with its conserved first and last residue. A D gene is named only where the DNA matches it firmly. Rows give clone size only sometimes, using once, few, many, or a class for an expanded clone.

size: few
V: TRBV19
J: TRBJ1-1
D: TRBD1
CDR3: CASSIGQGNHYTEAFF
DNA: TGTGCCAGTAGTATAGGACAGGGAAACCACTACACTGAAGCTTTCTTT

size: -
V: TRBV27
J: TRBJ1-1
D: -
CDR3: CASSSGGRWSEAFF
DNA: TGTGCCAGCAGTTCGGGGGGGAGATGGTCTGAAGCTTTCTTT

size: -
V: TRBV10-3
J: TRBJ2-7
D: TRBD1
CDR3: CAIRTGTGASYEQYF
DNA: TGTGCCATCAGGACCGGGACAGGGGCATCCTACGAGCAGTACTTC

size: -
V: TRBV5-4
J: TRBJ2-5
D: -
CDR3: CASSFRGSQETQYF
DNA: TGTGCCAGCAGCTTCCGGGGGAGCCAAGAGACCCAGTACTTC

size: -
V: TRBV2
J: TRBJ1-4
D: -
CDR3: CASSRYENLFF
DNA: TGTGCCAGCAGTCGATATGAAAACCTGTTTTTT

size: -
V: TRBV19
J: TRBJ1-1
D: -
CDR3: CASSIVGNRNTEAFF
DNA: TGTGCCAGTAGTATAGTGGGCAATCGGAACACTGAAGCTTTCTTT

size: -
V: TRBV2
J: TRBJ2-1
D: -
CDR3: CASSAEQGEYNEQFF
DNA: TGTGCCAGCAGTGCTGAACAGGGAGAGTACAATGAGCAGTTCTTC

size: once
V: TRBV6-6
J: TRBJ1-5
D: -
CDR3: CASSPKGTTSNQPQHF
DNA: TGTGCCAGCAGCCCAAAGGGGACAACTAGCAATCAGCCCCAGCATTTT

size: -
V: TRBV6-5
J: TRBJ1-1
D: -
CDR3: CASSYGESEAFF
DNA: TGTGCCAGCAGTTATGGGGAATCTGAAGCTTTCTTT

size: -
V: TRBV29-1
J: TRBJ2-2
D: -
CDR3: CSVFRGNTGELFF
DNA: TGCAGCGTTTTTCGCGGGAACACCGGGGAGCTGTTTTTT

size: -
V: TRBV28
J: TRBJ1-4
D: TRBD1
CDR3: CASSQTGGHEKLFF
DNA: TGTGCCAGCAGTCAAACAGGGGGCCATGAAAAACTGTTTTTT

size: -
V: TRBV4-2
J: TRBJ2-7
D: TRBD1
CDR3: CASSLTGQGAFEQYF
DNA: TGTGCCAGCAGCCTCACGGGACAGGGGGCATTCGAGCAGTACTTC

size: -
V: TRBV5-1
J: TRBJ2-7
D: TRBD1
CDR3: CASSLTGAPPYEQYF
DNA: TGCGCCAGCAGCTTGACAGGGGCACCTCCCTACGAGCAGTACTTC

size: -
V: TRBV6-5
J: TRBJ2-2
D: -
CDR3: CASSAGNPGELFF
DNA: TGTGCCAGCAGTGCAGGGAACCCCGGGGAGCTGTTTTTT

size: -
V: TRBV9
J: TRBJ2-3
D: TRBD2
CDR3: CASSVSGIANTDTQYF
DNA: TGTGCCAGCAGCGTTAGCGGGATTGCCAACACAGATACGCAGTATTTT

size: -
V: TRBV28
J: TRBJ2-7
D: TRBD2
CDR3: CASRPGLAGEQYF
DNA: TGTGCCAGCAGGCCGGGACTAGCGGGTGAGCAGTACTTC

size: -
V: TRBV7-6
J: TRBJ2-3
D: -
CDR3: CASSARLVTSTDTQYF
DNA: TGTGCCAGCAGCGCCCGACTAGTAACTAGCACAGATACGCAGTATTTT

size: few
V: TRBV2
J: TRBJ2-3
D: -
CDR3: CASSENRDTDTQYF
DNA: TGTGCCAGCAGTGAAAATAGGGACACAGATACGCAGTATTTT

size: -
V: TRBV28
J: TRBJ2-7
D: -
CDR3: CASSQNPQGRYF
DNA: TGTGCCAGCAGTCAAAACCCACAGGGCAGGTACTTC

size: -
V: TRBV5-1
J: TRBJ2-5
D: TRBD1
CDR3: CASRQGRETQYF
DNA: TGCGCCAGCCGACAGGGTCGGGAGACCCAGTACTTC

size: -
V: TRBV6-1
J: TRBJ2-7
D: TRBD1
CDR3: CASSKDRGFYEQYF
DNA: TGTGCCAGCAGCAAGGACAGGGGTTTCTACGAGCAGTACTTC

size: -
V: TRBV11-2
J: TRBJ1-5
D: -
CDR3: CASSLEGTNQPQHF
DNA: TGTGCCAGCAGCTTGGAGGGTACCAATCAGCCCCAGCATTTT

size: -
V: TRBV5-5
J: TRBJ2-3
D: TRBD2
CDR3: CASSWTSREADTQYF
DNA: TGTGCCAGCAGCTGGACTAGCCGGGAAGCAGATACGCAGTATTTT

size: -
V: TRBV4-3
J: TRBJ2-3
D: TRBD2
CDR3: CASSQEALAGGTDTQYF
DNA: TGCGCCAGCAGCCAAGAAGCCCTAGCGGGGGGGACAGATACGCAGTATTTT

size: -
V: TRBV15
J: TRBJ1-2
D: TRBD1
CDR3: CATSGSGGGYTF
DNA: TGTGCCACCAGCGGGTCAGGGGGCGGCTACACCTTC

size: -
V: TRBV2
J: TRBJ1-5
D: TRBD1
CDR3: CASSDKGQGRAQPQHF
DNA: TGTGCCAGCAGTGATAAAGGACAGGGGAGGGCTCAGCCCCAGCATTTT

size: -
V: TRBV11-2
J: TRBJ1-3
D: -
CDR3: CASSSGGFGNTIYF
DNA: TGTGCCAGCAGCTCGGGGGGCTTTGGAAACACCATATATTTT

size: -
V: TRBV28
J: TRBJ1-2
D: TRBD1
CDR3: CASDGVARGHGYTF
DNA: TGTGCCAGCGATGGGGTGGCCAGGGGGCATGGCTACACCTTC

size: -
V: TRBV21-1
J: TRBJ1-6
D: -
CDR3: CASSKRVSGRINSPLHF
DNA: TGTGCCAGCAGCAAAAGGGTTTCGGGCAGGATTAATTCACCCCTCCACTTT

size: -
V: TRBV21-1
J: TRBJ2-7
D: -
CDR3: CASSKNGTEPYEQYF
DNA: TGTGCCAGCAGCAAAAACGGGACAGAGCCCTACGAGCAGTACTTC

size: -
V: TRBV9
J: TRBJ1-3
D: -
CDR3: CASSVARESGNTIYF
DNA: TGTGCCAGCAGCGTAGCACGGGAATCCGGAAACACCATATATTTT

size: -
V: TRBV5-1
J: TRBJ1-3
D: -
CDR3: CASSLGFSGNTIYF
DNA: TGCGCCAGCAGCTTGGGCTTCTCTGGAAACACCATATATTTT

size: few
V: TRBV7-6
J: TRBJ2-7
D: TRBD2
CDR3: CASSLASGSGYEQYF
DNA: TGTGCCAGCAGCTTAGCTAGCGGGAGCGGTTACGAGCAGTACTTC

size: -
V: TRBV19
J: TRBJ1-5
D: -
CDR3: CASTSTPYSNQPQHF
DNA: TGTGCCAGTACCTCGACACCCTATAGCAATCAGCCCCAGCATTTT

size: -
V: TRBV19
J: TRBJ1-2
D: -
CDR3: CASSIVTGTWYGYTF
DNA: TGTGCCAGTAGTATCGTAACGGGGACTTGGTATGGCTACACCTTC

size: few
V: TRBV9
J: TRBJ1-1
D: TRBD1
CDR3: CASSLGQGEAFF
DNA: TGTGCCAGCAGCCTGGGACAGGGCGAAGCTTTCTTT

size: -
V: TRBV6-5
J: TRBJ2-7
D: -
CDR3: CASSSAHIGASYEQYF
DNA: TGTGCCAGCAGTTCCGCCCACATCGGGGCCTCCTACGAGCAGTACTTC

size: -
V: TRBV7-2
J: TRBJ2-5
D: -
CDR3: CASSLEMGQETQYF
DNA: TGTGCCAGCAGCTTAGAGATGGGGCAAGAGACCCAGTACTTC

size: -
V: TRBV6-1
J: TRBJ1-2
D: -
CDR3: CASSVTTNYGYTF
DNA: TGTGCCAGCAGTGTAACAACTAACTATGGCTACACCTTC

size: -
V: TRBV29-1
J: TRBJ2-5
D: -
CDR3: CSGPKGIQETQYF
DNA: TGCAGCGGACCCAAGGGAATCCAAGAGACCCAGTACTTC

size: -
V: TRBV7-2
J: TRBJ2-7
D: -
CDR3: CASSSADGRRYEQYF
DNA: TGTGCCAGCAGTTCAGCGGACGGGAGAAGGTACGAGCAGTACTTC

size: -
V: TRBV4-2
J: TRBJ2-7
D: TRBD1
CDR3: CASSQLPGQGYEQYF
DNA: TGTGCCAGCAGCCAACTCCCGGGACAGGGCTACGAGCAGTACTTC

size: few
V: TRBV30
J: TRBJ1-6
D: -
CDR3: CAWSVTANSPLHF
DNA: TGTGCCTGGAGTGTGACAGCCAATTCACCCCTCCACTTT

size: -
V: TRBV6-1
J: TRBJ1-1
D: -
CDR3: CASSRGGTEAFF
DNA: TGTGCCAGCAGTAGGGGAGGGACTGAAGCTTTCTTT

size: -
V: TRBV4-3
J: TRBJ2-5
D: -
CDR3: CASSQGRGGTQYF
DNA: TGCGCCAGCAGCCAAGGACGGGGAGGGACCCAGTACTTC

size: -
V: TRBV30
J: TRBJ1-5
D: -
CDR3: CAWSVGGHQPQHF
DNA: TGTGCCTGGAGTGTTGGGGGTCATCAGCCCCAGCATTTT

size: -
V: TRBV4-2
J: TRBJ1-3
D: -
CDR3: CASSPSEVSGNTIYF
DNA: TGTGCCAGCAGCCCGAGTGAGGTCTCTGGAAACACCATATATTTT

size: -
V: TRBV28
J: TRBJ1-2
D: -
CDR3: CASSLLAGFGYTF
DNA: TGTGCCAGCAGTCTCCTAGCAGGGTTCGGCTACACCTTC

size: -
V: TRBV2
J: TRBJ1-5
D: TRBD1
CDR3: CASRRQGDGQPQHF
DNA: TGTGCCAGCAGGAGACAGGGAGATGGTCAGCCCCAGCATTTT

size: -
V: TRBV7-2
J: TRBJ2-7
D: -
CDR3: CASSPKRYEQYF
DNA: TGTGCCAGCAGCCCGAAGCGCTACGAGCAGTACTTC

size: -
V: TRBV5-1
J: TRBJ2-7
D: -
CDR3: CASSLEHSSYEQYF
DNA: TGCGCCAGCAGCTTGGAACACAGTTCCTACGAGCAGTACTTC

size: -
V: TRBV5-1
J: TRBJ1-4
D: -
CDR3: CASNSGSPDEKLFF
DNA: TGCGCCAGCAATTCCGGTTCGCCGGATGAAAAACTGTTTTTT

size: -
V: TRBV5-1
J: TRBJ1-3
D: -
CDR3: CASSLAAGAGNTIYF
DNA: TGCGCCAGCAGCTTGGCGGCGGGGGCTGGAAACACCATATATTTT

size: -
V: TRBV21-1
J: TRBJ2-7
D: -
CDR3: CASSDRGAYEQYF
DNA: TGTGCCAGCAGCGACAGGGGCGCCTACGAGCAGTACTTC

size: -
V: TRBV11-3
J: TRBJ2-3
D: -
CDR3: CASSRLGRSTDTQYF
DNA: TGTGCCAGCAGCCGCCTGGGGCGGAGCACAGATACGCAGTATTTT

size: -
V: TRBV5-4
J: TRBJ1-6
D: -
CDR3: CASSIDLSPLHF
DNA: TGTGCCAGCAGCATTGACCTTTCACCCCTCCACTTT

size: -
V: TRBV5-1
J: TRBJ1-4
D: TRBD1
CDR3: CASSAETGANEKLFF
DNA: TGCGCCAGCAGCGCGGAGACAGGGGCTAATGAAAAACTGTTTTTT

size: -
V: TRBV30
J: TRBJ2-3
D: TRBD2
CDR3: CAWSVAGGVDTQYF
DNA: TGTGCCTGGAGTGTAGCGGGAGGAGTGGATACGCAGTATTTT

size: -
V: TRBV6-5
J: TRBJ1-1
D: -
CDR3: CASKYRQTNTEAFF
DNA: TGTGCCAGCAAATATAGACAGACCAACACTGAAGCTTTCTTT

size: -
V: TRBV29-1
J: TRBJ2-5
D: -
CDR3: CSVGERQETQYF
DNA: TGCAGCGTTGGAGAACGTCAAGAGACCCAGTACTTC